These 14 T cell receptor beta chains came from one sample sequenced in a study of tumor-infiltrating lymphocytes in localized non-small cell lung cancer. The repertoire was sequenced with immunoSEQ multiplex PCR; TCRdb's copy has only in-frame clones and lacks some. Among roughly 13,000 clones, approximately 74% were seen once, and the ten largest hold roughly an eighth. The specimen was uninvolved lung tissue not adjacent to the tumor. The receptors here all came from a human donor with non-small cell lung cancer.

The rearrangement joins TRBV7-2 to TRBJ2-1, with 7 bases fitting TRBD2. The CDR3 covers 13 residues. J gave up 13 bases and V 1 base, and 7 bases lay outside the gene matches. Germline V gives CDR1 SGHTA, CDR2 FQGNSA. Here the CDR3 reads CASSLGASGSQFF. The CDR3 nucleotides are TGTGCCAGCAGCTTAGGCGCTAGCGGATCCCAGTTCTTC.

V gene TRBV27 combines with J gene TRBJ2-1, with D tentatively TRBD1 (5 bases). CDR3 size: 13 residues. V lost 7 bases to trimming and J lost 9 bases, with 16 bases between them. Germline V gene data show CDR1 as MNHEY and CDR2 as SMNVEV (reference sequence). The CDR3 DNA sequence: TGTGCCAGCAATGGCCAGGGAAGGGGTGAGCAGTTCTTC. This codes for CASNGQGRGEQFF.

This clone has a single count. V is TRBV2 and J is TRBJ1-2; 9 bases map to TRBD1. Per the germline V gene, CDR1 is SNHLY and CDR2 is FYNNEI. This CDR3 contains 13 residues. Trimming took 6 bases from V and 9 from J; bases not matched to a gene: 8. The CDR3, as DNA: TGTGCCAGCAGGCTATCGGACAGGGGCAGCTACACCTTC. Protein product: CASRLSDRGSYTF. Full variable domain (outside the CDR3, taken from reference TRBV2 and TRBJ1-2): EPEVTQTPSHQVTQMGQEVILRCVPISNHLYFYWYRQILGQKVEFLVSFYNNEISEKSEIFDDQFSVERPDGSNFTLKIRSTKLEDSAMYFCASRLSDRGSYTFGSGTRLTVV.

The chain combines TRBV29-1 with TRBJ1-2, with D hard to call. The CDR3 contains 15 residues. Germline V lookup: CDR1 SQVTM, CDR2 ANQGSEA. The V end was cut by 0 bases, the J end by 3 bases, with 14 bases between. This chain's CDR3 is CSVEDSASKHYGYTF. The CDR3 region has the DNA TGCAGCGTTGAAGATAGTGCTTCAAAACACTATGGCTACACCTTC.

This rearrangement joins TRBV6-1 to TRBJ2-1, with TRBD2 as a possible D gene (5 bases). CDR3 length: 14 residues. The ends were cut back, 0 bases at V and 7 bases at J, with 10 bases in the middle. In germline, CDR1 is MNHNS, CDR2 SASEGT. Here the CDR3 DNA reads TGTGCCAGCAGTGAAGCGAGAGGGCCGAATGAGCAGTTCTTC. Translated: CASSEARGPNEQFF.

This rearrangement joins TRBV20-1 to TRBJ1-2, with D hard to call. The germline V gene encodes CDR1 DFQATT and CDR2 SNEGSKA (reference sequence). The CDR3 consists of 11 residues. Trimming stripped 5 bases from V and 4 bases from J, with 8 bases between. The CDR3 nucleotides are TGCAGTGCTCCCTGGACCTATGGCTACACCTTC. Encoded protein: CSAPWTYGYTF.

There are a few counts of this clone. The chain has TRBV27 and TRBJ1-1; D is possibly TRBD1 (5 bases). The CDR3 runs to 13 residues. Looked up from germline, CDR1 is MNHEY and CDR2 is SMNVEV (reference sequence). V lost 5 bases, J lost 7 bases, and 14 bases lay in between. Here the CDR3 reads CASSRGTWGEAFF. The CDR3 nucleotides are TGTGCCAGCAGTCGAGGGACCTGGGGTGAAGCTTTCTTT.

V usage is TRBV5-1 and J usage is TRBJ2-5; no clear D. The CDR3 totals 15 residues. Germline V lookup: CDR1 SGHRS, CDR2 YFSETQ. Trimming left V 4 bases short and J 2 bases short, with 15 bases between. DNA for the CDR3: TGCGCCAGCAGCCCTCTCGGTAGCAGTCAAGAGACCCAGTACTTC. As protein: CASSPLGSSQETQYF.

This clone has a single count. The chain couples TRBV5-1 to TRBJ2-1; D possibly corresponds to TRBD1 (5 bases). V dropped 2 bases and J dropped 5 bases, with 11 bases sitting between them. CDR3 length: 14 residues. Germline V lookup: CDR1 SGHRS, CDR2 YFSETQ. The CDR3 sequence is CASSFQGPHNEQFF. CDR3 nucleotides: TGCGCCAGCAGCTTCCAGGGCCCCCACAATGAGCAGTTCTTC.

This rearrangement joins TRBV5-5 to TRBJ2-3; 9 bases line up with TRBD2. The CDR3 totals 16 residues. Germline values: CDR1 SGHKS, CDR2 YYEKEE (reference sequence). The V segment lost 0 bases and the J segment 4 bases; nucleotides outside the gene matches: 6. The DNA of the CDR3 is TGTGCCAGCAGCTTGGTAGGCGGGAGGGCCGCAGATACGCAGTATTTT. Protein product: CASSLVGGRAADTQYF.

This chain connects TRBV23-1 to TRBJ1-1; D is unclear. TRBV23-1 is an open reading frame, and its role is uncertain. The CDR3 loop spans 15 amino acids. V dropped 2 bases and J dropped 0 bases, with 10 bases sitting between them. The CDR3 DNA reads TGCGCCAGCAGTCAACGCAGGAGCCTGAACACTGAAGCTTTCTTT. It specifies CASSQRRSLNTEAFF.

V is TRBV27 and J is TRBJ2-7; TRBD1 matches at 11 bases. The length of the CDR3 is 15 residues. J gave up 6 bases and V 5 bases, and 9 bases lay outside the gene matches. Germline assignment: CDR1 MNHEY and CDR2 SMNVEV (reference sequence). The CDR3 nucleotides are TGTGCCAGCAGTCAATGGGACAGGGGGGTAGGCGAGCAGTACTTC. It translates to CASSQWDRGVGEQYF.

J is TRBJ2-5 and V is TRBV25-1; D remains ambiguous. The V gene's germline CDR1 is MGHDK and CDR2 SYGVNS. The CDR3 is 14 amino acids. Trimming cost V 3 bases and J 1 base, with 9 bases left between them. For the CDR3, the DNA is TGTGCCAGCAGTGAGTCTTGGGGCCAAGAGACCCAGTACTTC. Translation: CASSESWGQETQYF. The whole variable domain, remainder taken from reference TRBV25-1 and TRBJ2-5, is EADIYQTPRYLVIGTGKKITLECSQTMGHDKMYWYQQDPGMELHLIHYSYGVNSTEKGDLSSESTVSRIRTEHFPLTLESARPSHTSQYLCASSESWGQETQYFGPGTRLLVL.

The chain links TRBV23-1 to TRBJ1-1; D remains unclear. TRBV23-1 has ORF status, its function being uncertain. The CDR3 contains 13 residues. V was cut by 8 bases and J by 4 bases, with 14 bases left in between. CDR3 sequence reads: CASSLWRVTEAFF. CDR3 coding DNA: TGCGCCAGCTCGCTATGGAGGGTCACTGAAGCTTTCTTT.